This paragraph covers one TCR beta chain sequence. This may come from a read error, since a much larger clone is one base off. The CDR3 spans 15 residues. Germline assignment: CDR1 SEHNR and CDR2 FQNEAQ (reference sequence). V lost 5 bases and J lost 7; bases outside the gene matches: 14. Primers used in a second PCR of about 6 to 11 cycles were a sample-barcoded 5' primer and a J-beta primer mix. In TCRdb, the 5' RACE reads were re-called with MiXCR into one record per CDR3 protein. This table holds 650,000 to 1,000,000 distinct CDR3 sequences, 36% found once. This entry comes from a study of blood T cells in healthy people across ages. In the study overall: Template switching recovered approximately one barcoded beta molecule for every two T cells.

This receptor was taken from a man younger than 30 in good health. What was sequenced was blood. This sequence joins TRBV7-9 and TRBJ2-7; 7 bases match TRBD2. CDR3 sequence (DNA): TGTGCCAGCAGCCCCCGACTAGCCCCCGCCAATGAGCAGTACTTC. It specifies CASSPRLAPANEQYF. Based on the CDR3 plus reference TRBV7-9 and TRBJ2-7, the full variable domain is DTGVSQNPRHKITKRGQNVTFRCDPISEHNRLYWYRQTLGQGPEFLTYFQNEAQLEKSRLLSDRFSAERPKGSFSTLEIQRTEQGDSAMYLCASSPRLAPANEQYFGPGTRLTVT.